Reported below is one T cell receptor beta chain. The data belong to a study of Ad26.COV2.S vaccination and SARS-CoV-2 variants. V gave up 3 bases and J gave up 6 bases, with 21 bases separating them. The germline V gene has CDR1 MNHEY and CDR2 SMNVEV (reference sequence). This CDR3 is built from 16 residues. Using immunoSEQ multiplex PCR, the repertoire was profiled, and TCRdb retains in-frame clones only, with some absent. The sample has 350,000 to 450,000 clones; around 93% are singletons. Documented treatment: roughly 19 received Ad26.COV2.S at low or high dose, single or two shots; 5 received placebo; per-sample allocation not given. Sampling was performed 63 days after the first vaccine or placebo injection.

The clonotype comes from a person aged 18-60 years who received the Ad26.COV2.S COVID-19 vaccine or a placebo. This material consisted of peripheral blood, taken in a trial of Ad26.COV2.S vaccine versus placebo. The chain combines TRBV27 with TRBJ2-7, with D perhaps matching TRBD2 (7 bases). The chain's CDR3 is CASSLAGASYSGEQYF. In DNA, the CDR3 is TGTGCCAGCAGTTTGGCGGGGGCGAGTTATTCTGGCGAGCAGTACTTC.